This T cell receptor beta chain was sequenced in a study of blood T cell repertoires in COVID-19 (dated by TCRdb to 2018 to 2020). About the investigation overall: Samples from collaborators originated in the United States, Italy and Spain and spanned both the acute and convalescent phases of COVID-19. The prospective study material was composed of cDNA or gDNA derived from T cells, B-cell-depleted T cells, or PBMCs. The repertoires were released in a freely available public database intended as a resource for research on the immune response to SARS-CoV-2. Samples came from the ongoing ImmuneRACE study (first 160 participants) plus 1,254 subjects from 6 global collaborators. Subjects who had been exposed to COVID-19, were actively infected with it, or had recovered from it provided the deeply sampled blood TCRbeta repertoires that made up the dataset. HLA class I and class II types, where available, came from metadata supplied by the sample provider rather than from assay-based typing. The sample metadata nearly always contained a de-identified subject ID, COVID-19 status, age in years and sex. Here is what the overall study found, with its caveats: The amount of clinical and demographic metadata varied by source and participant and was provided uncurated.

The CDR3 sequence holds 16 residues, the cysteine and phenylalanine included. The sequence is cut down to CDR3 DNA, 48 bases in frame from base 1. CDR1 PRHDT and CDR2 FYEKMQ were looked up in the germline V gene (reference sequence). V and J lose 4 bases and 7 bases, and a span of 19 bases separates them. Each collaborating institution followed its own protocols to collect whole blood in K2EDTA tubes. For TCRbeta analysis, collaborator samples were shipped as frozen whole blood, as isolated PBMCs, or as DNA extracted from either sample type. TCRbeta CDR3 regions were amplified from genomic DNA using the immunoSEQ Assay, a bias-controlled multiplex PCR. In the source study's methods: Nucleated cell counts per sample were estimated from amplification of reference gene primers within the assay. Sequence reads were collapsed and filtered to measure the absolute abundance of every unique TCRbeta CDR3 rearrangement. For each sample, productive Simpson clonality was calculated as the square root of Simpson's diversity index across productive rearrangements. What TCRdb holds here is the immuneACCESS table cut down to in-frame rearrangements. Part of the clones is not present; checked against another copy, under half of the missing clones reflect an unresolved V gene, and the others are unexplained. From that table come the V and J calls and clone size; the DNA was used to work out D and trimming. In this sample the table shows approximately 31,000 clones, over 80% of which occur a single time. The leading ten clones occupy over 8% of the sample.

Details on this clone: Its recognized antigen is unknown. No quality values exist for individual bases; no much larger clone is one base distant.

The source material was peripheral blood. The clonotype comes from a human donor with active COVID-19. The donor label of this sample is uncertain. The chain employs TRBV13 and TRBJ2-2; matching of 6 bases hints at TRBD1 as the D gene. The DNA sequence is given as TGTGCCAGCAGCTACAACAGGGTACTGAGGGGCGGGGAGCTGTTTTTT. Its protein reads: CASSYNRVLRGGELFF.